This TCR beta chain is drawn from a study of OX40 agonist ivuxolimab in advanced cancers. At the level of the study: A diagnosis of hepatocellular carcinoma, melanoma, renal cell or head and neck cancer was present in dose-escalation patients. Of mixed ages from roughly 23 to 85 and averaging approximately 60 years, the group was over 80% male.

The table lists this clone with a few counts. TCRdb's table, derived via immunoSEQ multiplex PCR, lists solely in-frame clones and lacks some. The sample contains around 15,000 clones, 77% of which appear only once. The origin of this receptor is an adult with an advanced solid tumor such as melanoma, head and neck, liver or kidney cancer. The specimen comprised CD4+ or CD8+ T cells sorted from blood, sampled in a trial of the OX40 agonist ivuxolimab.

Here the CDR3 DNA reads TGTGCCAGCAGCTTCCCGGATTCCTACGAGCAGTACTTC. The encoded protein is CASSFPDSYEQYF. V gene TRBV7-9 combines with J gene TRBJ2-7, with unresolved D. CDR1 and CDR2 (germline): SEHNR, FQNEAQ (reference sequence). Trimming left V 3 bases short and J 1 base short, with 7 bases between. This CDR3 contains 13 residues.